This TCR beta chain derives from a study of radiation and T cells in renal cell carcinoma. The treatment was: treatment-naive control, cytoreductive nephrectomy. Treatment-naive patients without radiation supplied the control tumors at nephrectomy. The data were produced by immunoSEQ multiplex PCR, yet TCRdb's version contains in-frame clones alone and is incomplete. The sample has under 30,000 clones, roughly 53% seen once. Broader study findings: Irradiated tumors had higher TCR clonality than control tumors. Dominant CDR3 motifs occupied more repertoire in irradiated than control tumors. Only small tumor regions of 0.95 to 1 g were sampled.

CDR3 length: 15 residues. CDR1 is MNHEY and CDR2 is SVGAGI in the germline V gene. V gave up 2 bases and J gave up 3 bases, with 10 bases separating them. Concerning this clone: Its specificity is not known.

The clonotype originates from a human donor with renal cell carcinoma. The chain employs TRBV6-5 and TRBJ1-4; D might be TRBD1 (5 bases). The source material was tumor tissue, sampled from a patient whose treatment was nephrectomy without radiotherapy. CDR3 DNA sequence: TGTGCCAGCAGTTACGTAGGGGCTCCTAATGAAAAACTGTTTTTT. Its translation is CASSYVGAPNEKLFF.